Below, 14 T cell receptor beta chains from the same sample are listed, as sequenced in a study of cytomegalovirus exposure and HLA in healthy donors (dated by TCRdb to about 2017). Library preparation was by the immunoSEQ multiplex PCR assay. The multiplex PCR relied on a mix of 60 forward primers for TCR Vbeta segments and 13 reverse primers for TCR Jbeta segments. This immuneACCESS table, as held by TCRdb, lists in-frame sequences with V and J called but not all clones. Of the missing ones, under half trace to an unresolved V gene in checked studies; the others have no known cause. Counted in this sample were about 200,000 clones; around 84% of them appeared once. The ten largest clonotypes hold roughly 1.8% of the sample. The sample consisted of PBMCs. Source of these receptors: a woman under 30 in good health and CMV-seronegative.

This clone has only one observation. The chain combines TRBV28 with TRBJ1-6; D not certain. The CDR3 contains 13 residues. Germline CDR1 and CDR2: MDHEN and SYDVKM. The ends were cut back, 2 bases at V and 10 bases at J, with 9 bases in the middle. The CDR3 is CASSLVLSSPLHF. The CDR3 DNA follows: TGTGCCAGCAGTTTAGTCCTCTCCTCACCCCTCCACTTT.

The CDR3 nucleotides are TGTGCCATTTCCCCAACCCCCCAGGGGACCCAGTACTTC. Translated, it gives CAISPTPQGTQYF. The chain employs TRBV11-2 and TRBJ2-5, with D perhaps TRBD1 (5 bases). Germline-derived CDR1 and CDR2 are SGHAT and FQNNGV. CDR3 length equals 13 residues. Trimming shortened V by 10 bases and J by 7 bases, and 19 bases separated the two germline ends.

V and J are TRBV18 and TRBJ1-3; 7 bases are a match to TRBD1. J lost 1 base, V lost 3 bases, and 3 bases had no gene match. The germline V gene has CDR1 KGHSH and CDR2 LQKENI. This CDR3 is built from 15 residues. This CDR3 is CASSPLQGSGNTIYF. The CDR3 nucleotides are TGTGCCAGCTCACCCCTACAGGGGTCTGGAAACACCATATATTTT.

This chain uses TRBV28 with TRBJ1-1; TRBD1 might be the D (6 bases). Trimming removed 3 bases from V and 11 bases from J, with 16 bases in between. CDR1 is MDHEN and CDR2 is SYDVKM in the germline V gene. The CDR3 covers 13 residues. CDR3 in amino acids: CASSFRGGRWAFF. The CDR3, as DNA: TGTGCCAGCAGTTTTCGGGGGGGGCGCTGGGCTTTCTTT.

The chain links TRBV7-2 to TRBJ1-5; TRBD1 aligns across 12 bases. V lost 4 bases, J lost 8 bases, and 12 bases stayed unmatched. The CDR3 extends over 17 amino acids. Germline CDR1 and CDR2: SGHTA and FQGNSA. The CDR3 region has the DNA TGTGCCAGCAGCTACCGGGACAGGGGGCGAGGGTCGGAGCCCCAGCATTTT. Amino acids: CASSYRDRGRGSEPQHF.

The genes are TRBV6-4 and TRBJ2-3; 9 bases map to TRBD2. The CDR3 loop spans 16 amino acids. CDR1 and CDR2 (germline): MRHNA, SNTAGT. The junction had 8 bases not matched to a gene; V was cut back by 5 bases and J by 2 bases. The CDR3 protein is CASSLQSGGTTDTQYF. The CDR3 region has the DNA TGTGCCAGCAGTCTCCAGAGCGGGGGGACCACAGATACGCAGTATTTT.

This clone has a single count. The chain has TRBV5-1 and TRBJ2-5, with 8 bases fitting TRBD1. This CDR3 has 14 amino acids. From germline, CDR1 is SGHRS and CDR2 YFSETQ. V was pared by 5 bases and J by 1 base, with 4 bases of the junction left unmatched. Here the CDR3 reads CASRHDRGQETQYF. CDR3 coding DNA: TGCGCCAGCAGACACGACAGGGGCCAAGAGACCCAGTACTTC.

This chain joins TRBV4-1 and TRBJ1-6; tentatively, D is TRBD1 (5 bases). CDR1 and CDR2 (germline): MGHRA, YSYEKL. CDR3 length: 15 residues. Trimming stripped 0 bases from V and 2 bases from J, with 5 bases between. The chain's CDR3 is CASSQDRAYNSPLHF. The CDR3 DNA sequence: TGCGCCAGCAGCCAAGACAGGGCCTATAATTCACCCCTCCACTTT.

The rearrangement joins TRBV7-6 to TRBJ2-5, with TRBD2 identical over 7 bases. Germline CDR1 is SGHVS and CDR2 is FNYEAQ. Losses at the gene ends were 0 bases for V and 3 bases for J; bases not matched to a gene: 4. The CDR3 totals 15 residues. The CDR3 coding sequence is TGTGCCAGCAGCTTAGCCGGGACTACCAAAGAGACCCAGTACTTC. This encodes CASSLAGTTKETQYF.

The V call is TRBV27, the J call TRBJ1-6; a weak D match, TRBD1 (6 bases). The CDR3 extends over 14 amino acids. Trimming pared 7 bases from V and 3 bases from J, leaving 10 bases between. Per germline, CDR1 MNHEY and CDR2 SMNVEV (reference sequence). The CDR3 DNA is TGTGCCAGCAAAGAACAGGGCTATAATTCACCCCTCCACTTT. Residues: CASKEQGYNSPLHF.

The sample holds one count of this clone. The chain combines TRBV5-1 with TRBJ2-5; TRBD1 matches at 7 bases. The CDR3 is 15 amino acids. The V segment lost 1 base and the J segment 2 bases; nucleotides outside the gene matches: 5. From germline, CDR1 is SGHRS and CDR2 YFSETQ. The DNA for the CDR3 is TGCGCCAGCAGCTTGACAGGGGCCTTACAAGAGACCCAGTACTTC. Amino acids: CASSLTGALQETQYF.

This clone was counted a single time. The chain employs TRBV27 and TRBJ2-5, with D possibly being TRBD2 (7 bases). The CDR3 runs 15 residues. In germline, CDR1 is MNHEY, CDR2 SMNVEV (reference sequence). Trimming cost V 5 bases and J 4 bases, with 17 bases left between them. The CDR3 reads CASSPKTGRGETQYF. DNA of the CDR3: TGTGCCAGCAGTCCCAAAACAGGGAGGGGAGAGACCCAGTACTTC.

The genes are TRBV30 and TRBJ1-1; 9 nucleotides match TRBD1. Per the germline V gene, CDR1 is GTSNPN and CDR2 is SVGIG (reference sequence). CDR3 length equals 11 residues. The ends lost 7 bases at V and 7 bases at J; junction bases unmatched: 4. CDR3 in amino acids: CALQGAGEAFF. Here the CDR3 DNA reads TGTGCCTTACAGGGGGCCGGTGAAGCTTTCTTT.

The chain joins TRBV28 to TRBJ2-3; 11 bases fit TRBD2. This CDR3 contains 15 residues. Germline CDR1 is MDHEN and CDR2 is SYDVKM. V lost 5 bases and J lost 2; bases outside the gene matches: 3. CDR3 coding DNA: TGTGCCAGCAGTGGTAGCGGGGGGGCCACAGATACGCAGTATTTT. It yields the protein CASSGSGGATDTQYF.